The rows below give T cell receptor beta chains drawn from one sample of a study of T cell responses to AZD1222 COVID-19 vaccine. The protocol was immunoSEQ multiplex PCR, while the TCRdb copy is restricted to in-frame clones and leaves out a portion. The profile shows some 110,000 clones, roughly 87% of them singletons. The sample was peripheral blood, taken on day 0 of AZD1222 vaccination. All receptors derive from an adult in good health. The CDR3 runs from the conserved cysteine through the conserved F or W. The D gene is left open where the match is weak. The size entry is marked missing in some rows and otherwise reads once, few, many or a size class.

TGTGCCAGCAGCTTAGGGACTAGCGGGATCCGGGAGCAGTACTTC,CASSLGTSGIREQYF,TRBD2,NA,TRBV11-2,TRBJ2-7
TGTGCCAGCAGCGCAGACGGGCTAGGACTGTTTTTT,CASSADGLGLFF,NA,NA,TRBV9,TRBJ1-4
TGTGCCTGGAGTGGTTGGGGGGGCTCTCTCGAGCAGTACTTC,CAWSGWGGSLEQYF,NA,NA,TRBV30,TRBJ2-7
TGCGCCAGCAGCTTAAGACAGGGTGGTAACACTGAAGCTTTCTTT,CASSLRQGGNTEAFF,TRBD1,NA,TRBV5-1,TRBJ1-1
TGTGCCAGCATTCATTCCGGGAACACTGAAGCTTTCTTT,CASIHSGNTEAFF,NA,once,TRBV6-5,TRBJ1-1
TGTGCCAGTAGTATAGGGCGTTTGAGCAATCAGCCCCAGCATTTT,CASSIGRLSNQPQHF,NA,NA,TRBV19,TRBJ1-5
TGTGCCAGCAGCTTGAACGCCATGAATGAGCAGTTCTTC,CASSLNAMNEQFF,NA,NA,TRBV5-8,TRBJ2-1
TGTGCCAGAAGCTTGTACCCGGGGCAGCCCCAGCATTTT,CARSLYPGQPQHF,NA,NA,TRBV5-3,TRBJ1-5
TGTGCCAGTAGTTCCGGGACGGGACGGCCAGATACGCAGTATTTT,CASSSGTGRPDTQYF,NA,NA,TRBV19,TRBJ2-3
TGTGGGGGCTCGCTCCAAGAGACCCAGTACTTC,CGGSLQETQYF,NA,NA,TRBV20-1,TRBJ2-5
TGTGCCACCAGCAGAGATGTAGGGGGAGAAGGGTACACCGGGGAGCTGTTTTTT,CATSRDVGGEGYTGELFF,NA,NA,TRBV15,TRBJ2-2
TGTGCCAGCAGCTTAGCGCTGGGGGGAAAAAACATTCAGTACTTC,CASSLALGGKNIQYF,NA,NA,TRBV7-8,TRBJ2-4
TGTGCCAGCAGCGCACAGAGGGGACAGGGGGCGTTTGGTGAGCAGTTCTTC,CASSAQRGQGAFGEQFF,TRBD1,NA,TRBV4-2,TRBJ2-1
TGTGCCAGTTCACAGGGGGCGAGGACTGAAGCTTTCTTT,CASSQGARTEAFF,TRBD1,NA,TRBV2,TRBJ1-1